The 21 T cell receptor beta chains below come from one sample, sequenced in a study of beta chain features in type 1 diabetes. Findings and caveats of the study: TCRB CDR3 length was moderately but significantly reduced in all four CD4+ subsets of Type 1 diabetes patients.

No antigen has been assigned to these receptors. Reverse transcribing all isolated RNA meant expressed TCRB transcripts were sequenced. Sequencing used immunoSEQ multiplex PCR; TCRdb keeps in-frame clones, though not all of them. Here the sample spans 680,000 or so clones, under 15% being singletons. The sequencing sample was made of naive CD4+ T cells from blood. These receptors were obtained from a man aged 18-30 years with type 1 diabetes.

This clone turned up a few times. This chain connects TRBV28 to TRBJ1-2, with 9 bases aligning to TRBD1. There are 15 residues in the CDR3. J gave up 1 base and V 5 bases, and 5 bases lay outside the gene matches. Germline assignment: CDR1 MDHEN and CDR2 SYDVKM. The CDR3 protein is CASSPGQGFNYGYTF. CDR3 coding DNA: TGTGCCAGCAGTCCTGGACAGGGGTTTAACTATGGCTACACCTTC.

There are a few counts of this clone. The chain is built from TRBV11-2 and TRBJ1-4; D gene uncertain. V was shortened by 5 bases and J by 4 bases, with 11 bases between the two germline ends. Germline values: CDR1 SGHAT, CDR2 FQNNGV. This CDR3 is built from 14 residues. The CDR3, as DNA: TGTGCCAGCAGCCTACAGCGAGATAATGAAAAACTGTTTTTT. Translated, it gives CASSLQRDNEKLFF. The complete variable domain, with remaining parts taken from reference TRBV11-2 and TRBJ1-4, reads EAGVAQSPRYKIIEKRQSVAFWCNPISGHATLYWYQQILGQGPKLLIQFQNNGVVDDSQLPKDRFSAERLKGVDSTLKIQPAKLEDSAVYLCASSLQRDNEKLFFGSGTQLSVL.

Written as DNA, the CDR3 is TGTGCCTGGAGTGTACGAAGTAGCGGATACAATGAGCAGTTCTTC. Its translation: CAWSVRSSGYNEQFF. The chain combines TRBV30 with TRBJ2-1, with TRBD2 as a possible D gene (6 bases). The CDR3 is 15 amino acids. V shed 0 bases and J shed 4 bases, with 13 bases lying between them. The germline V gene has CDR1 GTSNPN and CDR2 SVGIG (reference sequence).

This clone was recorded a few times. The rearrangement joins TRBV30 to TRBJ1-2, with D possibly matching TRBD1 (6 bases). Germline CDR1 reads GTSNPN; CDR2 reads SVGIG (reference sequence). Trimming pared 3 bases from V and 4 bases from J, leaving 12 bases between. The CDR3 totals 13 residues. CDR3 region: CAWSSTQGYGYTF. In nucleotides, the CDR3 is TGTGCCTGGAGCTCAACACAGGGCTATGGCTACACCTTC. Full variable domain (rest looked up from reference TRBV30 and TRBJ1-2): SQTIHQWPATLVQPVGSPLSLECTVEGTSNPNLYWYRQAAGRGLQLLFYSVGIGQISSEVPQNLSASRPQDRQFILSSKKLLLSDSGFYLCAWSSTQGYGYTFGSGTRLTVV.

This clone occurred a few times. The V and J genes are TRBV2 and TRBJ1-6; D unclear. Between the trimmed V and J ends, which lost 5 bases and 10 bases, there was a span of 12 bases. There are 13 residues in the CDR3. CDR1 SNHLY and CDR2 FYNNEI come from the germline V gene. The CDR3 region is CASSLLIRSPLHF. CDR3 in DNA: TGTGCCAGCAGTTTACTTATCCGGTCACCCCTCCACTTT.

The V gene is TRBV30, the J gene TRBJ1-1; perhaps TRBD1 as D (5 bases). This CDR3 region has 14 residues. V shed 4 bases and J shed 1 base, with 13 bases lying between them. The germline CDR1 and CDR2 sequences are GTSNPN and SVGIG (reference sequence). The CDR3 DNA reads TGTGCCTGGAACGGCAGGGAGGGGAACACTGAAGCTTTCTTT. Encoded protein: CAWNGREGNTEAFF.

This clone came up a few times. V is TRBV7-8 and J is TRBJ2-6; D gene ambiguous. The CDR3 is made up of 15 amino acids. Looked up from germline, CDR1 is SGHVS and CDR2 is FQNEAQ. Trimming pared 8 bases from V and 0 bases from J, leaving 11 bases between. CDR3 in amino acids: CASVRPFSGANVLTF. CDR3 nucleotides: TGTGCCAGCGTTAGGCCCTTCTCTGGGGCCAACGTCCTGACTTTC.

The V and J genes are TRBV4-1 and TRBJ1-1; D is unresolved. V gave up 4 bases and J gave up 1 base, with 7 bases separating them. From germline, CDR1 is MGHRA and CDR2 YSYEKL. The CDR3 is 13 residues long. The CDR3 loop reads CASSLQSNTEAFF. CDR3 DNA sequence: TGCGCCAGCAGCCTCCAGTCGAACACTGAAGCTTTCTTT.

This chain uses TRBV21-1 with TRBJ2-5; TRBD2, the table's D call, was not compared with the DNA. TRBV21-1 is termed a pseudogene. The CDR3 extends over 16 amino acids. The chain's CDR3 is CASSKGRGVTQETQYF. CDR3 bases: TGTGCCAGCAGCAAAGGTCGAGGAGTAACCCAAGAGACCCAGTACTTC.

This clone was seen a few times. The chain has TRBV6-5 and TRBJ2-7; TRBD1 agrees at 7 bases. Per germline, CDR1 MNHEY and CDR2 SVGAGI. V was pared by 5 bases and J by 0 bases, with 4 bases of the junction left unmatched. This CDR3 is 14 amino acids long. The CDR3 spells CASSTTGSSYEQYF. As DNA, the CDR3 is TGTGCCAGCAGTACGACAGGGAGCTCCTACGAGCAGTACTTC.

The chain employs TRBV19 and TRBJ2-2, with D uncertain. V was trimmed by 5 bases and J by 4 bases, leaving 5 bases between them. The CDR3 has 12 amino acids. Germline V gene lookup returns CDR1 LNHDA and CDR2 SQIVND (reference sequence). The CDR3 sequence is CASSRTTGELFF. DNA of the CDR3: TGTGCCAGTAGTCGAACCACCGGGGAGCTGTTTTTT.

This clone has a handful of counts. V gene TRBV9 combines with J gene TRBJ2-2, with 12 bases aligning to TRBD2. V was clipped by 3 bases and J by 6 bases; unmatched bases: 3. Germline CDR1 SGDLS, CDR2 YYNGEE. The CDR3 is 15 residues long. The CDR3 here is CASSGRTSGAGELFF. CDR3 DNA: TGTGCCAGCAGCGGGAGGACTAGCGGGGCCGGGGAGCTGTTTTTT.

The chain recombines TRBV10-3 with TRBJ1-2; D perhaps matches TRBD1 (6 bases). Germline loops: CDR1 ENHRY, CDR2 SYGVKD. Between the trimmed V and J ends, which lost 7 bases and 8 bases, there was a span of 11 bases. CDR3 length equals 11 residues. The CDR3 spells CAITQGSGYTF. In nucleotides, the CDR3 is TGTGCCATCACCCAGGGGAGCGGCTACACCTTC.

This clone came up once. The chain carries TRBV27 and TRBJ2-7; maybe TRBD1 (6 bases). Germline assignment: CDR1 MNHEY and CDR2 SMNVEV (reference sequence). Between the trimmed V and J ends, which lost 4 bases and 7 bases, there was a span of 20 bases. This CDR3 has 15 residues. The CDR3 reads CASSSAPGQMWEQYF. In DNA form, the CDR3 reads TGTGCCAGCAGTTCGGCTCCGGGACAAATGTGGGAGCAGTACTTC.

The chain has TRBV5-6 and TRBJ2-1, with 7 nucleotides matching TRBD1. The length of the CDR3 is 12 residues. Germline CDR1 and CDR2: SGHDT and YYEEEE. V was pared by 2 bases and J by 8 bases, with 1 base of the junction left unmatched. The CDR3 sequence is CASSLGGYEQFF. The CDR3 DNA is TGTGCCAGCAGCTTAGGGGGCTATGAGCAGTTCTTC.

This clone was seen a few times. The CDR3 loop is CASSLGGTVYEQYF. The CDR3, as DNA: TGTGCCAGCAGTCTCGGGGGAACTGTCTACGAGCAGTACTTC. The V call is TRBV28, the J call TRBJ2-7; possible D gene TRBD2, 6 bases. In germline, CDR1 is MDHEN, CDR2 SYDVKM. V shed 5 bases and J shed 3 bases, with 14 bases lying between them. This CDR3 comprises 14 residues.

This clone appeared a few times. CDR3 nucleotides: TGCGCCAGCAGCTTAGCTACAGGGACGGGGGTCTACAATGAGCAGTTCTTC. Amino acid sequence: CASSLATGTGVYNEQFF. This chain connects TRBV5-1 to TRBJ2-1; either TRBD1 or TRBD2 may supply D (6 bases each). CDR3 length equals 17 residues. The V end was cut by 2 bases, the J end by 3 bases, with 18 bases between. Germline V lookup: CDR1 SGHRS, CDR2 YFSETQ.

This clone was seen only a few times. The chain links TRBV11-3 to TRBJ2-7; D not resolved. The CDR3 totals 12 residues. Trimming shortened V by 1 base and J by 3 bases, and 4 bases separated the two germline ends. The V gene's germline CDR1 is SGHNT and CDR2 YENEEA. The CDR3 loop reads CASSLGLYEQYF. As DNA, the CDR3 is TGTGCCAGCAGCTTAGGCCTCTACGAGCAGTACTTC.

This clone was counted between two and nine times. The J gene is TRBJ2-3, the V gene TRBV6-6; the match to TRBD2 covers 11 bases. The germline V gene encodes CDR1 MNHNY and CDR2 SVGAGI (reference sequence). This CDR3 has 16 amino acids. V dropped 4 bases and J dropped 5; count of bases not matched to a gene: 8. This CDR3 is CASSLLAGGRVDTQYF. DNA for the CDR3: TGTGCCAGCAGTTTGCTAGCGGGGGGAAGGGTAGATACGCAGTATTTT.

The gene calls are TRBV10-3 and TRBJ1-5, with 7 bases matching TRBD1. After removal of 1 base from V and 5 bases from J, the junction contained 5 bases not matched to a gene. The CDR3 is 15 residues long. In germline, CDR1 is ENHRY, CDR2 SYGVKD. CDR3 coding DNA: TGTGCCATCAGTGAGTACTTGCAGGGGGATCAGCCCCAGCATTTT. Translating it yields CAISEYLQGDQPQHF.

This chain joins TRBV7-9 and TRBJ2-1; 10 bases line up with TRBD2. V shed 5 bases and J 3 bases; nucleotides not matched to a gene: 10. This CDR3 contains 17 residues. Germline values: CDR1 SEHNR, CDR2 FQNEAQ (reference sequence). The CDR3 region is CASSLEIAGGGYNEQFF. Here the CDR3 DNA reads TGTGCCAGCAGCCTCGAAATAGCGGGGGGCGGCTACAATGAGCAGTTCTTC. The full variable domain, completed using reference TRBV7-9 and TRBJ2-1, is DTGVSQNPRHKITKRGQNVTFRCDPISEHNRLYWYRQTLGQGPEFLTYFQNEAQLEKSRLLSDRFSAERPKGSFSTLEIQRTEQGDSAMYLCASSLEIAGGGYNEQFFGPGTRLTVL.